This T cell receptor (beta chain) was observed in a study of T-cell reconstitution after alpha-beta-depleted transplantation in children. Study-wide results and limits: Reportedly, alpha-beta T cells present about two months post-transplant originated from several hundred expanded clones of graft origin. Several patients had high TCRbeta diversity at day 60; it came from surviving recipient T cells and thymic progenitors. A year post-transplant, T-cell counts and diversity derived mostly from newly produced T cells.

This clonotype was found many times. Antigen specificity is unknown. Using unique molecular identifiers, the investigators prepared the TCRbeta library. Each CDR3 protein gets one entry after TCRdb re-called the PCR reads with MiXCR. The sample consists of 450,000 to 550,000 distinct CDR3 sequences, about an eighth of them appearing once. The V and J ends lost 6 bases and 8 bases respectively, with 14 bases between them. This CDR3 has 13 residues. Germline CDR1 reads MNHNS; CDR2 reads SASEGT. This clonotype originated in a female patient aged 2-9 years who had a stem cell transplant for aplastic anemia, so the T cells may come from the graft donor. The chain combines TRBV6-1 with TRBJ2-1; D is ambiguous. The specimen was PBMCs, mostly from graft donor cells, collected 180 days after TCRalphabeta/CD19-depleted stem cell transplant. The CDR3 here is CASREIVSDEQFF. The CDR3 DNA reads as TGTGCCAGCAGAGAGATTGTAAGTGATGAGCAGTTCTTC.